Below, 25 T cell receptor beta chains from the same sample are listed, as sequenced in a study of blood T cell repertoires in COVID-19 (dated by TCRdb to the early 2020s). Libraries were prepared through the immunoSEQ multiplex PCR assay. The immuneACCESS repertoire file appears here via TCRdb, limited to in-frame rearrangements. These files lack a portion of the clones; in checked studies, under half of the deficit traces to unresolved V genes, and the cause of the others is not known. The table for this sample lists roughly 220,000 clones; around 87% of them were counted only once. Roughly 15% of the sample is held by the ten biggest clonotypes. The sample taken for sequencing was PBMCs or T cells enriched from blood (not recorded which). The receptor set was obtained from a man aged 25 to 40 who had been exposed to COVID-19.

This clone has more than one count but fewer than ten. The CDR3 loop is CASSLGHGDTLLGTDTQYF. Written as DNA, the CDR3 is TGTGCCAGCAGCCTTGGGCACGGGGACACCCTCCTCGGCACAGATACGCAGTATTTT. V gene TRBV3-1 (or the pseudogene TRBV3-2) combines with J gene TRBJ2-3; possibly TRBD1 for D (6 bases). Germline values: CDR1 LGHDT, CDR2 YNNKEL (reference sequence). V gave up 4 bases and J gave up 1 base, with 24 bases separating them. This CDR3 has 19 residues.

The chain joins TRBV7-2 to TRBJ1-2; no definite D call. CDR1 and CDR2 (germline): SGHTA, FQGNSA. V lost 3 bases to trimming and J lost 8 bases, with 25 bases between them. CDR3 length equals 17 residues. Written as DNA, the CDR3 is TGTGCCAGCAGCTTGAACGGCGCATTGGGCCTTTCTCGGGGCTACACCTTC. It is translated as CASSLNGALGLSRGYTF.

The chain is built from TRBV6-5 and TRBJ1-1, with a tentative D call TRBD1 (6 bases). The CDR3 covers 15 residues. Germline loops: CDR1 MNHEY, CDR2 SVGAGI. Deletions cut 4 bases from V and 2 bases from J, with 14 bases between. DNA for the CDR3: TGTGCCAGCAGTTTGTCCCGGGACACTAACACTGAAGCTTTCTTT. Encoded protein: CASSLSRDTNTEAFF.

The chain uses TRBV21-1 and TRBJ1-6. TRBV21-1 has pseudogene status. The CDR3 has 17 residues. The CDR3 spells CASSNFRPREGNSPLHF. CDR3 DNA sequence: TGTGCCAGCAGCAACTTTCGGCCCAGGGAGGGTAATTCACCCCTCCACTTT.

This clone came up once. This chain links TRBV5-4 with TRBJ2-1; 16 positions agree with TRBD2. This CDR3 contains 18 residues. Losses at the gene ends were 7 bases for V and 5 bases for J; bases not matched to a gene: 12. CDR1 and CDR2 from the germline V gene are SGHNT and YYREEE (reference sequence). The CDR3 here is CASGRGLAGGPINNEQFF. CDR3 sequence (DNA): TGTGCCAGCGGTAGGGGACTAGCGGGGGGGCCGATTAACAATGAGCAGTTCTTC.

The chain links TRBV5-4 to TRBJ2-7, with 7 positions matching TRBD2. With V trimmed by 7 bases and J by 3 bases, 7 bases remained unmatched. Germline V gives CDR1 SGHNT, CDR2 YYREEE (reference sequence). CDR3 length: 13 residues. CDR3 residues: CASGTSGGYEQYF. As DNA, the CDR3 is TGTGCCAGCGGGACTTCGGGGGGCTACGAGCAGTACTTC.

The chain combines TRBV29-1 with TRBJ1-4, with 8 bases aligning to TRBD1. Germline CDR1 and CDR2: SQVTM and ANQGSEA. The CDR3 spans 15 residues. The ends lost 7 bases at V and 8 bases at J; junction bases unmatched: 15. The CDR3 sequence: CSAPRVTGGREKLFF. Written as DNA, the CDR3 is TGCAGCGCCCCACGAGTTACAGGGGGGAGGGAAAAACTGTTTTTT.

CDR3 residues: CASRGQGNYGYTF. The CDR3 DNA is TGTGCCAGCAGGGGACAGGGCAACTATGGCTACACCTTC. The chain has TRBV2 and TRBJ1-2; 9 positions agree with TRBD1. V was clipped by 6 bases and J by 2 bases; unmatched bases: 1. Germline V CDR1 and CDR2: SNHLY, FYNNEI. CDR3 length: 13 amino acids.

This chain connects TRBV3-1 (or the pseudogene TRBV3-2) to TRBJ1-1; possibly TRBD1 for D (6 bases). The CDR3 contains 14 residues. V lost 4 bases and J 5 bases, leaving 14 bases between the germline ends. Germline CDR1 LGHDT, CDR2 YNNKEL (reference sequence). CDR3 DNA sequence: TGTGCCAGCAGCCGGGCACAGGGTAGGACTGAAGCTTTCTTT. Translated, it gives CASSRAQGRTEAFF.

To note about this clone: One end of the junction varies from germline; a read error may be responsible. This rearrangement joins TRBV14 to TRBJ1-2, with TRBD1 matching over 10 bases. The CDR3 has 12 amino acids. CDR1 and CDR2 from the germline V gene are SGHDN and FVKESK. The CDR3 bases are TGTGCCAGCAGCCCGGGACAGGGGCTTCGACGCTTC. Translation: CASSPGQGLRRF.

The chain combines TRBV5-1 with TRBJ1-2, with a tentative D call TRBD1 (6 bases). The V end lost 7 bases, the J end lost 6 bases, and 10 bases lay between the germline ends. Germline values: CDR1 SGHRS, CDR2 YFSETQ. CDR3 length: 11 residues. CDR3 sequence (DNA): TGCGCCAGCTCTAACAGGGATGGCTACACCTTC. Translating gives CASSNRDGYTF.

The rearrangement links TRBV7-2 to TRBJ1-6, with D hard to call. Germline lookup yields CDR1 SGHTA and CDR2 FQGNSA. This CDR3 comprises 13 residues. The germline V and J ends were trimmed by 7 bases and 10 bases, with 14 bases remaining between them. As DNA, the CDR3 is TGTGCCAGCACCGACTTCTCCACCTCACCCCTCCACTTT. Residues: CASTDFSTSPLHF.

The CDR3 DNA sequence: TGTGCCAGCAGTTACGCAGGCTACGAGCAGTACTTC. Encoded protein: CASSYAGYEQYF. V and J are TRBV6-5 and TRBJ2-7; no clear D gene. The V gene's germline CDR1 is MNHEY and CDR2 SVGAGI. CDR3 length: 12 amino acids. V dropped 2 bases and J dropped 3 bases, with 5 bases sitting between them.

This rearrangement joins TRBV11-3 to TRBJ2-7; TRBD1 is a possible D gene (5 bases). The CDR3 sequence is 14 residues long. Deletions cut 6 bases from V and 7 bases from J, with 19 bases between. In germline, CDR1 is SGHNT, CDR2 YENEEA. CDR3 DNA: TGTGCCAGCAGAAAAGACCCCAGGGAAGGGGAGCAGTACTTC. Protein sequence: CASRKDPREGEQYF.

V is TRBV10-3 and J is TRBJ2-2, with D unresolved. Germline V gene sequence: CDR1 ENHRY, CDR2 SYGVKD. The V end lost 3 bases, the J end lost 0 bases, and 14 bases lay between the germline ends. This CDR3 spans 17 amino acids. The CDR3 loop reads CAISDTSETTNTGELFF. The CDR3 nucleotides are TGTGCCATCAGTGATACTTCTGAGACAACGAACACCGGGGAGCTGTTTTTT.

This chain joins TRBV5-4 and TRBJ2-3; 9 bases agree with TRBD1. Germline V gives CDR1 SGHNT, CDR2 YYREEE (reference sequence). Trimming removed 5 bases from V and 11 bases from J; junction bases left unmatched: 6. The CDR3 extends over 12 amino acids. The CDR3 coding sequence is TGTGCCAGCAGAATGGACAGGGGTGAGCAGTATTTT. Amino acid sequence: CASRMDRGEQYF.

The chain carries TRBV6-2 or TRBV6-3 and TRBJ2-4; TRBD2 is a possible D gene (6 bases). Germline CDR1 and CDR2: MNHEY and SVGEGT. V dropped 4 bases and J dropped 7 bases, with 11 bases sitting between them. CDR3 size: 13 residues. CDR3 in amino acids: CASSSNLANIQYF. CDR3 in DNA: TGTGCCAGCAGTTCGAACCTAGCGAACATTCAGTACTTC.

The chain combines TRBV7-2 with TRBJ2-3; D is perhaps TRBD2 (6 bases). Germline CDR1 SGHTA, CDR2 FQGNSA. The CDR3 has 15 residues. Deletions cut 5 bases from V and 6 bases from J, with 18 bases between. The CDR3: CASSRAGNHQDTQYF. In DNA form, the CDR3 reads TGTGCCAGCAGCCGTGCGGGAAACCACCAGGATACGCAGTATTTT.

The gene calls are TRBV27 and TRBJ1-5, with 8 bases matching TRBD1. This CDR3 is built from 18 residues. Germline values: CDR1 MNHEY, CDR2 SMNVEV (reference sequence). The J segment lost 3 bases and the V segment lost 1 base, leaving 11 bases of the junction unmatched. The CDR3 bases are TGTGCCAGCAGTTTATTCGGACCCGACAGGGGCCTCAATCAGCCCCAGCATTTT. Its protein is CASSLFGPDRGLNQPQHF.

This clone was seen a single time. The rearrangement uses TRBV2 and TRBJ1-3, with D hard to call. The CDR3 has 17 amino acids. Looked up from germline, CDR1 is SNHLY and CDR2 is FYNNEI. Trimming pared 5 bases from V and 0 bases from J, leaving 17 bases between. The CDR3 bases are TGTGCCAGCAGTAACCTGGACTTTTACTTCTCTGGAAACACCATATATTTT. Translation: CASSNLDFYFSGNTIYF. Full variable domain (remainder filled in from reference TRBV2 and TRBJ1-3): EPEVTQTPSHQVTQMGQEVILRCVPISNHLYFYWYRQILGQKVEFLVSFYNNEISEKSEIFDDQFSVERPDGSNFTLKIRSTKLEDSAMYFCASSNLDFYFSGNTIYFGEGSWLTVV.

The chain employs TRBV10-2 and TRBJ2-3, with 11 positions matching TRBD2. Germline V gene sequence: CDR1 WSHSY, CDR2 SAAADI. Unmatched junction bases numbered 2, after V lost 3 bases and J lost 0 bases. The CDR3 has 16 amino acids. The CDR3 nucleotides are TGCGCCAGCAGTGATATAGCGGGGGGGAGCACAGATACGCAGTATTTT. Protein product: CASSDIAGGSTDTQYF.

This rearrangement joins TRBV24-1 to TRBJ2-1; 7 bases are a match to TRBD2. V shed 9 bases and J 11 bases; nucleotides not matched to a gene: 9. Germline V gene sequence: CDR1 KGHDR, CDR2 SFDVKD. CDR3 size: 12 residues. The CDR3 region is CATSGEGWKQFF. CDR3 bases: TGTGCCACCTCCGGGGAGGGTTGGAAGCAGTTCTTC.

The chain joins TRBV7-9 to TRBJ1-5; D is unresolved. The CDR3 loop spans 14 amino acids. The ends were cut back, 5 bases at V and 1 base at J, with 9 bases in the middle. CDR1 SEHNR and CDR2 FQNEAQ come from the germline V gene (reference sequence). As DNA, the CDR3 is TGTGCCAGCAGCCGCACAGACAGCAATCAGCCCCAGCATTTT. This translates into CASSRTDSNQPQHF.

V gene TRBV19 combines with J gene TRBJ1-6; D unresolved. The CDR3 sequence is 13 residues long. CDR1 is LNHDA, CDR2 SQIVND, per germline (reference sequence). V was clipped by 5 bases and J by 10 bases, with 12 bases between them. The DNA of the CDR3 is TGTGCCAGTAGTGAGGGTTCCGGATCACCCCTCCACTTT. This codes for CASSEGSGSPLHF. Combining the CDR3 with reference TRBV19 and TRBJ1-6 gives the whole variable domain DGGITQSPKYLFRKEGQNVTLSCEQNLNHDAMYWYRQDPGQGLRLIYYSQIVNDFQKGDIAEGYSVSREKKESFPLTVTSAQKNPTAFYLCASSEGSGSPLHFGNGTRLTVT.

The J gene is TRBJ2-2, the V gene TRBV19; D perhaps matches TRBD2 (7 bases). Germline CDR1 LNHDA, CDR2 SQIVND (reference sequence). With 7 bases removed from V and 7 bases from J, the gap between germline ends came to 13 bases. This CDR3 spans 13 amino acids. CDR3 bases: TGTGCCAGTATCGGGGGGCGGAACGGGGAGCTGTTTTTT. Translating gives CASIGGRNGELFF.